The clone carrying this T cell receptor (beta chain) showed up just once. Its antigen is as yet unknown. V lost 3 bases to trimming and J lost 5 bases, with 13 bases between them. CDR1 and CDR2 (germline): LNHNV, YYDKDF (reference sequence). The CDR3 length is 15 residues. Data came from immunoSEQ multiplex PCR; TCRdb stores just in-frame clones and leaves some out. Of over 100,000 clones detected, about 87% appear once; the ten largest clones hold roughly 4.4%. This sample stems from a study of T cell responses to AZD1222 COVID-19 vaccine. General observations from the study: Two doses of AZD1222 preceded a rise in Spike-specific TCR breadth and depth.

The gene calls are TRBV15 and TRBJ1-4; the D gene is possibly TRBD1 (6 bases). This specimen was peripheral blood, taken 28 days after the second AZD1222 dose. The TCR sequence derives from an adult who received the AZD1222 COVID-19 vaccine. The CDR3 sequence is CATSRSDSRNEKLFF. The CDR3 region has the DNA TGTGCCACCAGCAGGTCGGACAGCCGAAATGAAAAACTGTTTTTT.